The 32 T cell receptor beta chains reported below all come from one sample, sequenced in a study of T cells in Graves' hyperthyroidism and ophthalmopathy. Researchers amplified the TCR beta CDR3 regions from RNA transcripts. HTBI primers were employed in a first-round RT-PCR of the TCR CDR3. TCRdb itself ran the multiplex PCR reads through MiXCR, one entry per CDR3 protein. The sample holds roughly 250,000 distinct CDR3 sequences, approximately 21% seen once. Sequenced: blood. The receptors stem from a young man with Graves' ophthalmopathy.

The chain joins TRBV5-1 to TRBJ2-2; 12 bases are a match to TRBD2. Germline trimming cut 2 bases from V and 4 bases from J; bases unmatched to any gene: 9. CDR3 length: 18 residues. Germline CDR1 SGHRS, CDR2 YFSETQ. The CDR3 nucleotides read TGCGCCAGCAGCTTAACTAAGACTAGCGGGAGTTTCACCGGGGAGCTGTTTTTT. This encodes CASSLTKTSGSFTGELFF.

This clonotype was found a few times. This CDR3 reads CASSPTTHEQFF. The CDR3 bases are TGCGCCAGCAGCCCGACCACCCATGAGCAGTTCTTC. V gene TRBV5-1 combines with J gene TRBJ2-1; no reliable D call. Germline CDR1 SGHRS, CDR2 YFSETQ. This CDR3 is 12 amino acids long. The V and J ends lost 4 bases and 8 bases respectively, with 10 bases between them.

This clonotype was seen at least ten times. J is TRBJ2-3 and V is TRBV3-1; D is tentatively TRBD1 or TRBD2 (5 bases each). The CDR3 has 15 residues. Deletions cut 0 bases from V and 2 bases from J, with 9 bases between. CDR1 and CDR2 from the germline V gene are LGHDT and YNNKEL (reference sequence). The CDR3: CASSQDWGFTDTQYF. The CDR3 bases are TGTGCCAGCAGCCAAGATTGGGGGTTCACAGATACGCAGTATTTT.

This clonotype appeared many times. In nucleotides, the CDR3 is TGTGCCAGCAGCTTAAGGGCTAGCGGGGGCTTGAACACCGGGGAGCTGTTTTTT. Amino acids: CASSLRASGGLNTGELFF. V is TRBV7-3 and J is TRBJ2-2; 10 bases are shared with TRBD2. V shed 1 base and J 1 base; nucleotides not matched to a gene: 6. CDR3 length: 18 amino acids. Per germline, CDR1 SGHTA and CDR2 FQGTGA.

This clonotype was detected a few times. V is TRBV7-4 and J is TRBJ2-5, with D possibly TRBD2 on 6 matching bases. Germline V lookup: CDR1 SGHVT, CDR2 SQSDAQ. V lost 10 bases to trimming and J lost 5 bases, with 20 bases between them. There are 14 residues in the CDR3. In DNA form, the CDR3 reads TGTGCCACCTCCGAGGAGGGGTGGGAGGAGACCCAGTACTTC. Its protein product is CATSEEGWEETQYF.

The sample holds many counts of this clonotype. The V call is TRBV28, the J call TRBJ2-7, with TRBD2 matching over 16 bases. The germline CDR1 and CDR2 sequences are MDHEN and SYDVKM. V lost 2 bases to trimming and J lost 1 base; unmatched junction nucleotides: 11. CDR3 length equals 20 residues. CDR3 bases: TGTGCCAGCAGTTTACCGTCGGGACTAGCGGGAGGGTACTTTTCCTACGAGCAGTACTTC. It codes for CASSLPSGLAGGYFSYEQYF.

The rearrangement joins TRBV9 to TRBJ1-2; tentative D call: TRBD1 (5 bases). Between the trimmed V and J ends, which lost 3 bases and 4 bases, there was a span of 10 bases. This CDR3 is built from 13 residues. CDR1 and CDR2 from the germline V gene are SGDLS and YYNGEE. CDR3 nucleotide sequence: TGTGCCAGCAGCGCCTACAGGTCCTATGGCTACACCTTC. This gives the protein CASSAYRSYGYTF.

This clonotype has more than one count but fewer than ten. The rearrangement uses TRBV18 and TRBJ2-7; D is possibly TRBD1 (6 bases). CDR1 and CDR2 from the germline V gene are KGHSH and LQKENI. Trimming shortened V by 3 bases and J by 0 bases, and 15 bases separated the two germline ends. The CDR3 is made up of 16 amino acids. CDR3: CASSPVRQANSYEQYF. DNA of the CDR3: TGTGCCAGCTCACCCGTTAGACAGGCCAACTCCTACGAGCAGTACTTC.

The chain is built from TRBV5-1 and TRBJ1-1; TRBD1 is a possible D gene (5 bases). The length of the CDR3 is 14 residues. Deletions cut 4 bases from V and 5 bases from J, with 15 bases between. Germline V CDR1 and CDR2: SGHRS, YFSETQ. CDR3 bases: TGCGCCAGCAGCCCAGGACCGGGGGGGACTGAAGCTTTCTTT. Residues: CASSPGPGGTEAFF.

Worth noting for this clonotype: A much more abundant neighbour one base away suggests this may be a read error. The CDR3 DNA reads TGTACCAGCAGTTTATCCGGGACAGGGCTCTCCTACGAGCAGTACTTC. Encoded protein: CTSSLSGTGLSYEQYF. The rearrangement uses TRBV28 and TRBJ2-7, with 9 bases matching TRBD1. The germline V gene has CDR1 MDHEN and CDR2 SYDVKM. There are 16 residues in the CDR3.

Only one count was recorded for this clonotype. V is TRBV5-6 and J is TRBJ1-5; D is unclear. This CDR3 spans 16 amino acids. Germline loops: CDR1 SGHDT, CDR2 YYEEEE. With 1 base removed from V and 0 bases from J, the gap between germline ends came to 11 bases. The CDR3 loop reads CASSLSYRNSNQPQHF. The CDR3 DNA reads TGTGCCAGCAGCTTGTCTTACAGAAATAGCAATCAGCCCCAGCATTTT.

This clonotype was counted at least ten times. The rearrangement links TRBV28 to TRBJ2-4, with D possibly being TRBD2 (6 bases). Trimming stripped 4 bases from V and 4 bases from J, with 17 bases between. Looked up from germline, CDR1 is MDHEN and CDR2 is SYDVKM. This CDR3 spans 16 amino acids. CDR3 in DNA: TGTGCCAGCAGTTCCCCGGGACTCGATGAAAAAAACATTCAGTACTTC. Its protein product is CASSSPGLDEKNIQYF.

This clonotype was recorded a few times. The chain is built from TRBV10-1 and TRBJ2-1, with D possibly TRBD2 on 9 matching bases. Per the germline V gene, CDR1 is WNHNN and CDR2 is SYGVQD (reference sequence). V lost 8 bases and J lost 5, with 19 bases in between. The CDR3 runs 15 residues. The CDR3: CASRASGTGNNEQFF. DNA of the CDR3: TGCGCCAGCCGAGCTAGCGGGACAGGAAACAATGAGCAGTTCTTC.

The chain recombines TRBV6-1 with TRBJ2-1; a weak D match, TRBD2 (6 bases). This CDR3 spans 15 amino acids. Germline CDR1 MNHNS, CDR2 SASEGT. The V end was cut by 10 bases, the J end by 1 base, with 17 bases between. Written as DNA, the CDR3 is TGTGCCACCAGCCCTAGCGACTTGTCCTACAATGAGCAGTTCTTC. Amino acids: CATSPSDLSYNEQFF.

V gene TRBV6-5 combines with J gene TRBJ2-1; 7 nucleotides agree with TRBD2. The CDR3 sequence is 17 residues long. The germline CDR1 and CDR2 sequences are MNHEY and SVGAGI. V lost 4 bases to trimming and J lost 0 bases; unmatched junction nucleotides: 9. CDR3 sequence (DNA): TGTGCCAGCAGTTCCACGGCAGCGGGGAGCTCCTACAATGAGCAGTTCTTC. Residues: CASSSTAAGSSYNEQFF.

This chain connects TRBV5-1 to TRBJ1-1; D is uncertain. Germline CDR1 SGHRS, CDR2 YFSETQ. The CDR3 has 13 amino acids. Trimming pared 3 bases from V and 1 base from J, leaving 7 bases between. As DNA, the CDR3 is TGCGCCAGCAGCTCCGCCAAGAACACTGAAGCTTTCTTT. Translated, it gives CASSSAKNTEAFF.

V usage is TRBV12-3 or TRBV12-4 and J usage is TRBJ2-4, with 8 bases that match TRBD1. The length of the CDR3 is 17 residues. Trimming took 4 bases from V and 6 from J; bases not matched to a gene: 14. In nucleotides, the CDR3 is TGTGCCAGCAGTTCCAACCCCAGGGGGCTCTTTACAAACATTCAGTACTTC. Encoded protein: CASSSNPRGLFTNIQYF.

The V gene is TRBV12-3 or TRBV12-4, the J gene TRBJ2-3, with D unresolved. V lost 6 bases and J lost 5, with 9 bases in between. The CDR3 spans 12 residues. The DNA for the CDR3 is TGTGCCAGCAGCCCACAACAAGATACGCAGTATTTT. Amino acids: CASSPQQDTQYF.

This sequence joins TRBV20-1 and TRBJ1-1; possible D gene TRBD1, 6 bases. V lost 5 bases to trimming and J lost 0 bases, with 16 bases between them. Germline assignment: CDR1 DFQATT and CDR2 SNEGSKA (reference sequence). The CDR3 sequence is 15 residues long. The CDR3 loop is CSAGGSFGMNTEAFF. CDR3 bases: TGCAGTGCTGGGGGCAGCTTCGGAATGAACACTGAAGCTTTCTTT.

This clonotype was counted at least ten times. The chain employs TRBV7-8 and TRBJ2-3, with 7 nucleotides matching TRBD2. The J segment lost 1 base and the V segment lost 4 bases, leaving 8 bases of the junction unmatched. CDR3 size: 16 residues. In germline, CDR1 is SGHVS, CDR2 FQNEAQ. The CDR3 region has the DNA TGTGCCAGCAGCTCGACCTTAGCGGGTGGCACAGATACGCAGTATTTT. Its translation is CASSSTLAGGTDTQYF.

This clonotype has ten or more counts. V gene TRBV3-1 combines with J gene TRBJ1-1, with D hard to call. The CDR3 totals 12 residues. Germline-derived CDR1 and CDR2 are LGHDT and YNNKEL (reference sequence). V lost 0 bases and J 10 bases, leaving 9 bases between the germline ends. This chain's CDR3 is CASSQEETRAFF. CDR3 in DNA: TGTGCCAGCAGCCAAGAAGAAACTAGAGCTTTCTTT.

This clonotype came up many times. The chain employs TRBV11-3 and TRBJ2-1; perhaps TRBD2 as D (7 bases). This CDR3 has 14 residues. The V end was cut by 5 bases, the J end by 10 bases, with 18 bases between. Germline CDR1 reads SGHNT; CDR2 reads YENEEA. In DNA form, the CDR3 reads TGTGCCAGCAGCCTGGGGGCGCGGGGGTGGGAGCAGTTCTTC. Encoded protein: CASSLGARGWEQFF.

V usage is TRBV2 and J usage is TRBJ2-3; perhaps TRBD1 as D (5 bases). Germline V gene lookup returns CDR1 SNHLY and CDR2 FYNNEI. V was trimmed by 6 bases and J by 9 bases, leaving 22 bases between them. This CDR3 spans 15 amino acids. The CDR3 region has the DNA TGTGCCAGCAGCCCCAATAGCCAGCAGGGAAACACGCAGTATTTT. This encodes CASSPNSQQGNTQYF.

The chain joins TRBV11-2 to TRBJ2-5, with TRBD2 identical over 10 bases. V was clipped by 4 bases and J by 2 bases; unmatched bases: 22. Germline V gene data show CDR1 as SGHAT and CDR2 as FQNNGV. The CDR3 has 21 residues. CDR3 sequence reads: CASSSPGLAASRHLLQETQYF. The CDR3 DNA is TGTGCCAGCAGCTCCCCAGGACTAGCGGCTTCCCGGCACCTATTGCAAGAGACCCAGTACTTC.

The V gene is TRBV27, the J gene TRBJ1-5, with D tentatively TRBD1 (5 bases). CDR3 length equals 15 residues. V lost 4 bases and J 3 bases, leaving 13 bases between the germline ends. CDR1 and CDR2 (germline): MNHEY, SMNVEV (reference sequence). CDR3 protein: CASSSRGGDNQPQHF. The CDR3 DNA is TGTGCCAGCAGTTCCCGGGGAGGGGACAATCAGCCCCAGCATTTT.

Note on this clonotype: One end of the junction does not line up with germline, which may come from a read error. The chain is built from TRBV14 and TRBJ2-3, with 7 bases aligning to TRBD2. Germline V CDR1 and CDR2: SGHDN, FVKESK. The CDR3 is made up of 17 amino acids. The CDR3 is CAGSQDALAATTDTQYF. CDR3 in DNA: TGTGCCGGCAGCCAAGATGCCCTAGCGGCCACCACAGATACGCAGTATTTT.

In this sample, this clonotype turned up many times. The chain carries TRBV20-1 and TRBJ2-7, with 10 bases aligning to TRBD2. Looked up from germline, CDR1 is DFQATT and CDR2 is SNEGSKA (reference sequence). The ends lost 5 bases at V and 1 base at J; junction bases unmatched: 11. This CDR3 region has 16 residues. CDR3 loop: CSAAVASGSSSYEQYF. CDR3 nucleotide sequence: TGCAGTGCTGCCGTGGCTAGCGGGAGTTCTTCCTACGAGCAGTACTTC.

A word on this clonotype: At one end, the junction sequence differs from germline, possibly due to a read error. The chain recombines TRBV20-1 with TRBJ2-7; 7 nucleotides line up with TRBD2. The CDR3 consists of 15 residues. Germline CDR1 is DFQATT and CDR2 is SNEGSKA (reference sequence). The CDR3 reads CSARGASGSSYEQYF. The CDR3 DNA is TGCAGTGCGAGAGGGGCTAGCGGTAGCTCCTACGAGCAGTACTTC.

This clonotype occurred a few times. CDR3 in amino acids: CASSLLTSGRYEQYF. CDR3 nucleotides: TGTGCCAGCAGCTTATTGACTAGCGGGAGGTACGAGCAGTACTTC. This chain links TRBV7-9 with TRBJ2-7, with TRBD2 matching 13 bases. J was trimmed by 4 bases and V by 2 bases; bases with no gene match: 2. The CDR3 contains 15 residues. Germline V CDR1 and CDR2: SEHNR, FQNEAQ (reference sequence).

The V and J genes are TRBV27 and TRBJ2-1; 8 bases fit TRBD2. The V gene end was trimmed by 5 bases and the J gene end by 0 bases; junction bases not matched to a gene: 12. The CDR3 totals 18 residues. Germline V lookup: CDR1 MNHEY, CDR2 SMNVEV (reference sequence). CDR3: CASSPSKTSASSYNEQFF. The CDR3 region has the DNA TGTGCCAGCAGTCCATCCAAGACTAGCGCAAGCTCCTACAATGAGCAGTTCTTC.

This chain joins TRBV28 and TRBJ1-5, with no clear D. Germline V gene data show CDR1 as MDHEN and CDR2 as SYDVKM. With 10 bases removed from V and 6 bases from J, the gap between germline ends came to 10 bases. There are 11 residues in the CDR3. CDR3 in DNA: TGTGCCACCTCGAGGGTTCAGCCCCAGCATTTT. It codes for CATSRVQPQHF.

The chain carries TRBV10-3 and TRBJ1-1; 9 positions match TRBD1. The CDR3 extends over 14 amino acids. From germline, CDR1 is ENHRY and CDR2 SYGVKD. The trim removed 4 bases at V and 8 bases at J, leaving 8 bases unmatched. CDR3 sequence: CAISGLGQGFEAFF. The CDR3, as DNA: TGTGCCATCAGTGGGTTGGGACAGGGATTCGAAGCTTTCTTT.